The 32 T cell receptor beta chains below were found in one sample sequenced in a study of T cell responses to AZD1222 COVID-19 vaccine. Profiled with immunoSEQ multiplex PCR; TCRdb holds only in-frame clones, not every one. The table has tens of thousands of clones, 88% seen once; the top ten hold around 2.7%. The sample consisted of peripheral blood, taken 28 days after the second AZD1222 dose. These receptors were taken from an adult who received the AZD1222 COVID-19 vaccine.

The V and J genes are TRBV19 and TRBJ1-6; TRBD1 matches at 7 bases. The germline V gene encodes CDR1 LNHDA and CDR2 SQIVND (reference sequence). The ends lost 7 bases at V and 7 bases at J; junction bases unmatched: 13. The length of the CDR3 is 16 residues. This CDR3 reads CASTPLPGQLNSPLHF. The CDR3 nucleotides read TGTGCCAGTACCCCACTACCGGGACAGTTAAATTCACCCCTCCACTTT.

The chain links TRBV2 to TRBJ1-4; D might be TRBD1 (6 bases). V lost 5 bases to trimming and J lost 3 bases, with 13 bases between them. The CDR3 consists of 15 residues. Per the germline V gene, CDR1 is SNHLY and CDR2 is FYNNEI. The CDR3 here is CASSKSGVANEKLFF. The CDR3 bases are TGTGCCAGCAGTAAATCAGGGGTAGCTAATGAAAAACTGTTTTTT.

A single count supports this clone. V usage is TRBV19 and J usage is TRBJ1-4; D remains ambiguous. V dropped 10 bases and J dropped 8 bases, with 20 bases sitting between them. The V gene's germline CDR1 is LNHDA and CDR2 SQIVND (reference sequence). This CDR3 comprises 14 residues. The CDR3 loop is CATKSGSLREKLFF. The CDR3 DNA follows: TGTGCCACAAAATCGGGCAGCCTTCGGGAAAAACTGTTTTTT.

V and J are TRBV18 and TRBJ1-3; TRBD1 matches at 8 bases. V lost 3 bases and J lost 3; bases outside the gene matches: 4. From germline, CDR1 is KGHSH and CDR2 LQKENI. The CDR3 covers 15 residues. CDR3 residues: CASSPQGANGNTIYF. The CDR3 DNA is TGTGCCAGCTCACCTCAGGGGGCGAATGGAAACACCATATATTTT.

The rearrangement uses TRBV7-2 and TRBJ1-2; D gene unclear. Germline CDR1 SGHTA, CDR2 FQGNSA. There are 14 residues in the CDR3. Trimming removed 1 base at V and 8 bases at J, with 14 bases between. The CDR3: CASSLDGTARGYTF. In DNA form, the CDR3 reads TGTGCCAGCAGCTTAGATGGCACGGCTCGCGGCTACACCTTC.

The genes are TRBV18 and TRBJ1-1; a weak D match, TRBD1 (6 bases). The germline V gene encodes CDR1 KGHSH and CDR2 LQKENI. This CDR3 region has 13 residues. V lost 6 bases, J lost 1 base, and 9 bases lay in between. The CDR3 DNA follows: TGTGCCAGCTCCATACAGGGGAACACTGAAGCTTTCTTT. It is translated as CASSIQGNTEAFF.

This clone turned up a few times. The chain recombines TRBV28 with TRBJ2-2; D gene uncertain. V lost 4 bases and J 4 bases, leaving 4 bases between the germline ends. Germline V gives CDR1 MDHEN, CDR2 SYDVKM. The CDR3 is made up of 12 amino acids. For the CDR3, the DNA is TGTGCCAGCAGTTGGGGCACCGGGGAGCTGTTTTTT. Residues: CASSWGTGELFF. Looking up the rest from reference TRBV28 and TRBJ2-2 gives the full variable domain: DVKVTQSSRYLVKRTGEKVFLECVQDMDHENMFWYRQDPGLGLRLIYFSYDVKMKEKGDIPEGYSVSREKKERFSLILESASTNQTSMYLCASSWGTGELFFGEGSRLTVL.

This clone showed up just a few times. The V and J genes are TRBV4-3 and TRBJ2-1; no firm D call. Trimming removed 0 bases from V and 2 bases from J, with 8 bases in between. There are 15 residues in the CDR3. Germline V gene data show CDR1 as LGHNA and CDR2 as YSLEER. This CDR3 is CASSQEWVPYNEQFF. The CDR3 DNA sequence: TGCGCCAGCAGCCAAGAATGGGTTCCCTACAATGAGCAGTTCTTC.

The genes are TRBV6-5 and TRBJ2-2; perhaps D is TRBD1 or TRBD2 (7 bases each). The germline gives CDR1 MNHEY, CDR2 SVGAGI. The CDR3 has 14 amino acids. V lost 7 bases, J lost 4 bases, and 13 bases lay in between. The chain's CDR3 is CASNQGGSTGELFF. The CDR3 DNA reads TGTGCCAGCAACCAGGGGGGGAGCACCGGGGAGCTGTTTTTT.

The V gene is TRBV14, the J gene TRBJ1-1, with a weak D call TRBD1 (5 bases). Trimming cost V 0 bases and J 4 bases, with 12 bases left between them. The CDR3 is made up of 15 amino acids. Germline V gives CDR1 SGHDN, CDR2 FVKESK. The DNA for the CDR3 is TGTGCCAGCAGCCAAGACTCAGGGAGGGTCACTGAAGCTTTCTTT. Translating gives CASSQDSGRVTEAFF. Together with reference TRBV14 and TRBJ1-1, the CDR3 gives the full variable domain: EAGVTQFPSHSVIEKGQTVTLRCDPISGHDNLYWYRRVMGKEIKFLLHFVKESKQDESGMPNNRFLAERTGGTYSTLKVQPAELEDSGVYFCASSQDSGRVTEAFFGQGTRLTVV.

The J gene is TRBJ2-7, the V gene TRBV12-3 or TRBV12-4, with D maybe TRBD2 (5 bases). Trimming took 6 bases from V and 0 from J, leaving 9 bases between them. This CDR3 is 13 amino acids long. This chain's CDR3 is CASSSGNSYEQYF. Written as DNA, the CDR3 is TGTGCCAGCAGCTCCGGGAACTCCTACGAGCAGTACTTC.

V gene TRBV7-2 combines with J gene TRBJ1-6; TRBD1 matches 9 bases. Germline V gene lookup returns CDR1 SGHTA and CDR2 FQGNSA. The CDR3 runs 15 residues. The V gene end was trimmed by 3 bases and the J gene end by 6 bases; junction bases not matched to a gene: 3. The CDR3 DNA reads TGTGCCAGCAGCTTCACAGGGGGCGTTAATTCACCCCTCCACTTT. This gives the protein CASSFTGGVNSPLHF.

This CDR3 is CASGAGNYGYTF. As DNA, the CDR3 is TGTGCCAGCGGGGCAGGGAACTATGGCTACACCTTC. The V call is TRBV28, the J call TRBJ1-2; a possible D gene is TRBD1 (5 bases). This CDR3 is 12 amino acids long. Trimming shortened V by 8 bases and J by 2 bases, and 9 bases separated the two germline ends. Germline lookup yields CDR1 MDHEN and CDR2 SYDVKM.

V gene TRBV13 combines with J gene TRBJ1-1; no firm D call. Per germline, CDR1 PRHDT and CDR2 FYEKMQ (reference sequence). Trimming pared 1 base from V and 6 bases from J, leaving 12 bases between. The CDR3 contains 14 residues. The CDR3 region is CASSLALLIPEAFF. In DNA, the CDR3 is TGTGCCAGCAGCTTAGCCCTTTTAATACCTGAAGCTTTCTTT.

The chain carries TRBV6-6 and TRBJ2-7; 7 bases line up with TRBD1. This CDR3 has 14 residues. CDR1 is MNHNY, CDR2 SVGAGI, per germline (reference sequence). V shed 5 bases, J shed 0 bases, and the junction held 4 bases outside the gene matches. The CDR3 is CASSGTASSYEQYF. The CDR3 DNA sequence: TGTGCCAGCAGTGGGACAGCGAGCTCCTACGAGCAGTACTTC.

The chain employs TRBV19 and TRBJ2-5; 10 bases are a match to TRBD1. Germline values: CDR1 LNHDA, CDR2 SQIVND (reference sequence). The ends lost 5 bases at V and 5 bases at J; junction bases unmatched: 14. The CDR3 sequence is 17 residues long. The CDR3 reads CASSPWGDRGFSETQYF. CDR3 DNA: TGTGCCAGTAGTCCGTGGGGGGACAGGGGTTTTTCGGAGACCCAGTACTTC.

The chain is built from TRBV18 and TRBJ1-3, with D perhaps TRBD1 (5 bases). Germline V gene sequence: CDR1 KGHSH, CDR2 LQKENI. The CDR3 consists of 15 residues. V shed 0 bases and J shed 2 bases, with 8 bases lying between them. The CDR3 spells CASSPPGPAGNTIYF. The DNA of the CDR3 is TGTGCCAGCTCACCACCGGGACCGGCTGGAAACACCATATATTTT.

The chain is built from TRBV7-3 and TRBJ2-1; D not resolved. The germline V and J ends were trimmed by 3 bases and 0 bases, with 9 bases remaining between them. Germline CDR1 reads SGHTA; CDR2 reads FQGTGA. The CDR3 sequence is 15 residues long. The CDR3 bases are TGTGCCAGCAGCTTCGGTCTTAGCTCCTACAATGAGCAGTTCTTC. Protein sequence: CASSFGLSSYNEQFF.

J is TRBJ2-7 and V is TRBV7-2; TRBD1 aligns across 9 bases. Germline V gene lookup returns CDR1 SGHTA and CDR2 FQGNSA. V shed 6 bases and J 5 bases; nucleotides not matched to a gene: 14. CDR3 length: 16 residues. DNA of the CDR3: TGTGCCAGCAGTCCTGTAATCGGGACAGGGTTCGACGAGCAGTACTTC. As protein: CASSPVIGTGFDEQYF.

The chain employs TRBV7-2 and TRBJ1-5, with 10 bases lining up with TRBD1. Germline lookup yields CDR1 SGHTA and CDR2 FQGNSA. The junction had 1 base not matched to a gene; V was cut back by 5 bases and J by 0 bases. The CDR3 covers 15 residues. Written as DNA, the CDR3 is TGTGCCAGCAGCAGGACAGGGGGTAGCAATCAGCCCCAGCATTTT. Protein product: CASSRTGGSNQPQHF. The complete variable domain, with remaining parts taken from reference TRBV7-2 and TRBJ1-5, reads GAGVSQSPSNKVTEKGKDVELRCDPISGHTALYWYRQSLGQGLEFLIYFQGNSAPDKSGLPSDRFSAERTGGSVSTLTIQRTQQEDSAVYLCASSRTGGSNQPQHFGDGTRLSIL.

The chain links TRBV6-7 to TRBJ2-3; 7 bases align to TRBD2. TRBV6-7 qualifies as an ORF whose function is uncertain. The length of the CDR3 is 15 residues. V trimming: 7 bases; J trimming: 2 bases; junction bases outside the gene matches: 9. CDR3 amino acids: CASTLTGGYTDTQYF. Here the CDR3 DNA reads TGTGCCAGCACCCTAACCGGGGGGTACACAGATACGCAGTATTTT.

The V and J genes are TRBV7-2 and TRBJ1-2; D is unresolved. The germline V and J ends were trimmed by 2 bases and 4 bases, with 8 bases remaining between them. The CDR3 contains 13 residues. Germline CDR1 SGHTA, CDR2 FQGNSA. DNA for the CDR3: TGTGCCAGCAGCTTACGGGGAATCTATGGCTACACCTTC. Translated, it gives CASSLRGIYGYTF.

This chain connects TRBV28 to TRBJ1-6; tentatively, D is TRBD1 (5 bases). V shed 4 bases and J shed 13 bases, with 14 bases lying between them. The CDR3 length is 13 residues. Germline V lookup: CDR1 MDHEN, CDR2 SYDVKM. The CDR3: CASSSGVDGPLHF. DNA of the CDR3: TGTGCCAGCAGTTCGGGGGTGGATGGGCCCCTCCACTTT.

This clone appeared a single time. The genes are TRBV3-1 (or the pseudogene TRBV3-2) and TRBJ1-3; the D is unclear. The V end lost 4 bases, the J end lost 3 bases, and 10 bases lay between the germline ends. Germline CDR1 and CDR2: LGHDT and YNNKEL (reference sequence). The CDR3 has 14 amino acids. The CDR3 loop reads CASSPAWGGNTIYF. CDR3 bases: TGTGCCAGCAGCCCGGCGTGGGGTGGAAACACCATATATTTT.

This rearrangement joins TRBV6-2 or TRBV6-3 to TRBJ2-7; weak D call: TRBD1 (5 bases). V was clipped by 4 bases and J by 2 bases, with 12 bases between them. This CDR3 is 14 amino acids long. Germline CDR1 MNHEY, CDR2 SVGEGT. The CDR3 DNA reads as TGTGCCAGCAGTTGGAAGCAGGACACCTACGAGCAGTACTTC. Its protein product is CASSWKQDTYEQYF.

The chain joins TRBV13 to TRBJ2-1; D is perhaps TRBD1 (6 bases). This CDR3 spans 17 amino acids. The germline V gene has CDR1 PRHDT and CDR2 FYEKMQ (reference sequence). Trimming removed 5 bases at V and 2 bases at J, with 19 bases between. The CDR3 loop is CASSPPDSYYPYNEQFF. CDR3 coding DNA: TGTGCCAGCAGCCCACCGGACAGCTACTACCCCTACAATGAGCAGTTCTTC.

This clone was recorded once. The chain joins TRBV28 to TRBJ1-1, with D unclear. This CDR3 spans 15 amino acids. Deletions cut 10 bases from V and 1 base from J, with 19 bases between. Germline assignment: CDR1 MDHEN and CDR2 SYDVKM. Written as DNA, the CDR3 is TGTGCCACCTCACTTTCTGGTCGGGCGAACACTGAAGCTTTCTTT. Protein sequence: CATSLSGRANTEAFF.

The chain is built from TRBV9 and TRBJ1-3; D is undetermined. The germline V and J ends were trimmed by 3 bases and 4 bases, with 14 bases remaining between them. The CDR3 length is 15 residues. Per the germline V gene, CDR1 is SGDLS and CDR2 is YYNGEE. CDR3 bases: TGTGCCAGCAGCGAGGCCCCGGGTCCCGGAAACACCATATATTTT. Its protein product is CASSEAPGPGNTIYF. The whole variable domain, remainder taken from reference TRBV9 and TRBJ1-3, is DSGVTQTPKHLITATGQRVTLRCSPRSGDLSVYWYQQSLDQGLQFLIQYYNGEERAKGNILERFSAQQFPDLHSELNLSSLELGDSALYFCASSEAPGPGNTIYFGEGSWLTVV.

This chain uses TRBV3-1 (or the pseudogene TRBV3-2) with TRBJ1-1; D is perhaps TRBD1 (5 bases). Trimming cost V 6 bases and J 4 bases, with 12 bases left between them. Per the germline V gene, CDR1 is LGHDT and CDR2 is YNNKEL (reference sequence). The CDR3 sequence is 13 residues long. Here the CDR3 DNA reads TGTGCCAGCAGTCGAAGCGGGGGCACTGAAGCTTTCTTT. Its translation: CASSRSGGTEAFF.

The gene calls are TRBV27 and TRBJ1-1, with 10 nucleotides matching TRBD1. J gave up 6 bases and V 5 bases, and 6 bases lay outside the gene matches. The CDR3 has 14 residues. The V gene's germline CDR1 is MNHEY and CDR2 SMNVEV (reference sequence). The CDR3 loop reads CASSRDRGNAEAFF. The CDR3 DNA sequence: TGTGCCAGCAGTCGGGACAGGGGCAACGCTGAAGCTTTCTTT.

The chain has TRBV3-1 (or the pseudogene TRBV3-2) and TRBJ2-2, with a weak D call TRBD1 (7 bases). CDR1 and CDR2 (germline): LGHDT, YNNKEL (reference sequence). Trimming stripped 5 bases from V and 5 bases from J, with 12 bases between. This CDR3 spans 14 amino acids. The CDR3 DNA follows: TGTGCCAGCAGCGCGGGACAGAGTACCGGGGAGCTGTTTTTT. Protein: CASSAGQSTGELFF.

The chain has TRBV2 and TRBJ1-2, with D possibly being TRBD1 (6 bases). Germline values: CDR1 SNHLY, CDR2 FYNNEI. There are 12 residues in the CDR3. V dropped 4 bases and J dropped 6 bases, with 9 bases sitting between them. The CDR3 sequence: CASSVGGNGYTF. The CDR3 region has the DNA TGTGCCAGCAGTGTAGGGGGAAATGGCTACACCTTC.